Many counts were recorded for the clone carrying this T cell receptor beta chain. The target antigen is unknown. The data stem from a study of Graves' ophthalmopathy and Graves' hyperthyroidism. At the level of the study: Peripheral blood was gathered at the point of initial diagnosis, before any treatment started. Study outcomes and limitations: At just under 71% sensitivity and approximately 72% specificity, the model predicted progression of the ophthalmopathy.

V was pared by 0 bases and J by 5 bases, with 9 bases of the junction left unmatched. The CDR3 has 17 amino acids. The germline V gene encodes CDR1 MNHEY and CDR2 SVGAGI. RNA transcripts provided the template for amplifying TCR beta CDR3 regions. HTBI primers were used in a first-round RT-PCR, which preceded a second-round multiplex PCR. TCRdb ran MiXCR on the multiplex PCR reads and lists one entry per CDR3 protein. This table has 350,000 to 450,000 distinct CDR3 sequences, approximately 20% appearing once. The V and J genes are TRBV6-5 and TRBJ2-5; TRBD2 aligns across 10 bases. The sample comprised peripheral blood. This TCR derives from a woman younger than 35 with Graves' ophthalmopathy. The CDR3 spells CASSYSLAGEIFETQYF. The CDR3 DNA follows: TGTGCCAGCAGTTACTCGCTAGCGGGGGAAATCTTTGAGACCCAGTACTTC.